These T cell receptor beta chains were read from a single sample in a study of blood T cell repertoires in COVID-19. The data were produced by immunoSEQ multiplex PCR, yet TCRdb's version contains in-frame clones alone and is incomplete. The table has about 120,000 clones, 65% to 90% seen once; the top ten hold about a tenth. Sequenced material: peripheral blood. These receptors originate from a man older than 75 with acute or convalescent COVID-19. Both conserved end residues are part of each CDR3. The D gene is left open where the match is weak. A row's size may be missing; if present it is once, few, many or a size class.

j_gene: TRBJ1-3; abundance: .; v_gene: TRBV27; len: 16; d_gene: TRBD1; CDR3nt: TGTGCCAGCAGTTTATCTCCGGGACAGGGTATCAACACCATATATTTT; CDR3aa: CASSLSPGQGINTIYF
j_gene: TRBJ2-3; abundance: .; v_gene: TRBV7-3; len: 15; d_gene: TRBD2; CDR3nt: TGTGCCAGCAGCTCACTAGCGGGAGCCTCAGATACGCAGTATTTT; CDR3aa: CASSSLAGASDTQYF
j_gene: TRBJ1-2; abundance: .; v_gene: TRBV9; len: 13; d_gene: .; CDR3nt: TGTGCCAGCAGCGTAGACGGGGGGCTGGGCTACACCTTC; CDR3aa: CASSVDGGLGYTF
j_gene: TRBJ2-3; abundance: .; v_gene: TRBV24-1; len: 15; d_gene: TRBD1; CDR3nt: TGTGCCACCTCACAGGGGGTGATAGACACAGATACGCAGTATTTT; CDR3aa: CATSQGVIDTDTQYF
j_gene: TRBJ2-7; abundance: .; v_gene: TRBV19; len: 14; d_gene: TRBD1; CDR3nt: TGTGCCAGTAGTATGACAGGGGCGTTACGCGAGCAGTACTTC; CDR3aa: CASSMTGALREQYF
j_gene: TRBJ1-1; abundance: .; v_gene: TRBV12-5; len: 15; d_gene: TRBD1; CDR3nt: TGTGCTAGTGGTTTGGGACAGGGGGTTTTGACTGAAGCTTTCTTT; CDR3aa: CASGLGQGVLTEAFF
j_gene: TRBJ1-3; abundance: .; v_gene: TRBV7-2; len: 14; d_gene: TRBD1; CDR3nt: TGTGCCAGCAGCCTGACAGGGGTGGGAAACACCATATATTTT; CDR3aa: CASSLTGVGNTIYF
j_gene: TRBJ1-2; abundance: .; v_gene: TRBV10-2; len: 14; d_gene: TRBD1; CDR3nt: TGCGCCAGCTCCGACAGGGGCTCGAACTATGGCTACACCTTC; CDR3aa: CASSDRGSNYGYTF
j_gene: TRBJ1-4; abundance: .; v_gene: TRBV6-1; len: 13; d_gene: .; CDR3nt: TGTGCCAGCAGTGAAGTTGGGGGCGAAAAACTGTTTTTT; CDR3aa: CASSEVGGEKLFF
j_gene: TRBJ2-3; abundance: .; v_gene: TRBV6-5; len: 15; d_gene: TRBD1; CDR3nt: TGTGCCAGCAGTCCCGCGGTCAGGGGGACAGATACGCAGTATTTT; CDR3aa: CASSPAVRGTDTQYF
j_gene: TRBJ2-7; abundance: .; v_gene: TRBV5-1; len: 14; d_gene: .; CDR3nt: TGCGCCAGCAGCTTGGCCCTAGGCTCCTACGAGCAGTACTTC; CDR3aa: CASSLALGSYEQYF
j_gene: TRBJ1-1; abundance: once; v_gene: TRBV9; len: 16; d_gene: TRBD1; CDR3nt: TGTGCCAGCAGCGCCGACCTGGGACAGGGGGCGGATGAAGCTTTCTTT; CDR3aa: CASSADLGQGADEAFF
j_gene: TRBJ1-4; abundance: .; v_gene: TRBV10-3; len: 15; d_gene: .; CDR3nt: TGTGCCATCAGTGGAGGTAGAAGGGGGAATGAAAAACTGTTTTTT; CDR3aa: CAISGGRRGNEKLFF
j_gene: TRBJ2-7; abundance: .; v_gene: TRBV6-2/TRBV6-3; len: 15; d_gene: TRBD1; CDR3nt: TGTGCCAGCAGTTTTGACAGGGGGCTTAAGAACGAGCAGTACTTC; CDR3aa: CASSFDRGLKNEQYF
j_gene: TRBJ1-1; abundance: .; v_gene: TRBV10-3; len: 13; d_gene: .; CDR3nt: TGTGCCATCAGTGGGGAAAGGGGCACTGAAGCTTTCTTT; CDR3aa: CAISGERGTEAFF
j_gene: TRBJ2-6; abundance: .; v_gene: TRBV19; len: 16; d_gene: TRBD1; CDR3nt: TGTGCCAGTAGTGGGACAGGGGTCTCTGGGGCCAACGTCCTGACTTTC; CDR3aa: CASSGTGVSGANVLTF
j_gene: TRBJ1-2; abundance: .; v_gene: TRBV19; len: 14; d_gene: TRBD1; CDR3nt: TGTGCCAGTACCCAGGACAGGCCTTCCCATGGCTACACCTTC; CDR3aa: CASTQDRPSHGYTF
j_gene: TRBJ2-5; abundance: .; v_gene: TRBV5-1; len: 14; d_gene: .; CDR3nt: TGCGCCAGCAGCTTAGGAGGCCCCGGGGAGACCCAGTACTTC; CDR3aa: CASSLGGPGETQYF
j_gene: TRBJ2-3; abundance: .; v_gene: TRBV5-4; len: 16; d_gene: TRBD1; CDR3nt: TGTGCCAGCACCCGGAGGATTACAGGGGGGACAGATACGCAGTATTTT; CDR3aa: CASTRRITGGTDTQYF
j_gene: TRBJ1-2; abundance: few; v_gene: TRBV14; len: 14; d_gene: .; CDR3nt: TGTGCCAGCAGCCAAGGCGGACAGATTTTTGGCTACACCTTC; CDR3aa: CASSQGGQIFGYTF
j_gene: TRBJ1-1; abundance: .; v_gene: TRBV6-2/TRBV6-3; len: 15; d_gene: .; CDR3nt: TGTGCCAGCAGTTACTTCCAGGGGCTGAACACTGAAGCTTTCTTT; CDR3aa: CASSYFQGLNTEAFF
j_gene: TRBJ2-7; abundance: .; v_gene: TRBV29-1; len: 12; d_gene: .; CDR3nt: TGCAGCGTTGTTGGAGACTCCTACGAGCAGTACTTC; CDR3aa: CSVVGDSYEQYF
j_gene: TRBJ1-3; abundance: few; v_gene: TRBV19; len: 14; d_gene: .; CDR3nt: TGTGCCAGTAGTAAGGGGATCTCTGGAAACACCATATATTTT; CDR3aa: CASSKGISGNTIYF
j_gene: TRBJ2-2; abundance: .; v_gene: TRBV7-3; len: 14; d_gene: .; CDR3nt: TGTGCCAGCAGGTCTTACCGGGAAACCGGGGAGCTGTTTTTT; CDR3aa: CASRSYRETGELFF
j_gene: TRBJ1-1; abundance: .; v_gene: TRBV11-2; len: 15; d_gene: .; CDR3nt: TGTGCCAGCAGCCTCCCCCCCCCAGGCAACACTGAAGCTTTCTTT; CDR3aa: CASSLPPPGNTEAFF
j_gene: TRBJ1-2; abundance: .; v_gene: TRBV19; len: 14; d_gene: .; CDR3nt: TGTGCCAGTAGTAACACAGCCCAGATCTATGGCTACACCTTC; CDR3aa: CASSNTAQIYGYTF
j_gene: TRBJ1-1; abundance: few; v_gene: TRBV14; len: 14; d_gene: .; CDR3nt: TGTGCCAGCAGCCAAGATGGAGGGGCTGCTGAAGCTTTCTTT; CDR3aa: CASSQDGGAAEAFF
j_gene: TRBJ1-2; abundance: .; v_gene: TRBV2; len: 17; d_gene: TRBD1; CDR3nt: TGTGCCAGCAGTGACGGGGCACAGGGGGCGATCAACTATGGCTACACCTTC; CDR3aa: CASSDGAQGAINYGYTF
j_gene: TRBJ2-7; abundance: .; v_gene: TRBV6-6; len: 14; d_gene: TRBD1; CDR3nt: TGTGCCAGCAGTTACGGGACAGCCGCCTTCCCGGTGGACTTC; CDR3aa: CASSYGTAAFPVDF
j_gene: TRBJ2-2; abundance: .; v_gene: TRBV18; len: 15; d_gene: .; CDR3nt: TGTGCCAGCTCACCAGGCGGGGGCCGCACCGGGGAGCTGTTTTTT; CDR3aa: CASSPGGGRTGELFF
j_gene: TRBJ2-7; abundance: few; v_gene: TRBV13; len: 13; d_gene: .; CDR3nt: TGTGCCAGCAGCCCGGGACATACCTACGAGCAGTACTTC; CDR3aa: CASSPGHTYEQYF
j_gene: TRBJ2-1; abundance: .; v_gene: TRBV5-1; len: 15; d_gene: .; CDR3nt: TGCGCCAGCAGCTTGGTTGCGGTCTCCTACAATGAGCAGTTCTTC; CDR3aa: CASSLVAVSYNEQFF
j_gene: TRBJ1-1; abundance: .; v_gene: TRBV19; len: 15; d_gene: .; CDR3nt: TGTGCCAGTAGTGTGCAGGCCCTTATGAACACTGAAGCTTTCTTT; CDR3aa: CASSVQALMNTEAFF
j_gene: TRBJ2-1; abundance: .; v_gene: TRBV3-1/TRBV3-2; len: 16; d_gene: TRBD2; CDR3nt: TGTGCCAGCAGCCAAGATCCTAGCGGGGTCTCGGATGAGCAGTTCTTC; CDR3aa: CASSQDPSGVSDEQFF
j_gene: TRBJ2-3; abundance: .; v_gene: TRBV6-5; len: 14; d_gene: .; CDR3nt: TGTGCCAGCAGAGGAACCGGGATCCAAGATACGCAGTATTTT; CDR3aa: CASRGTGIQDTQYF
j_gene: TRBJ1-4; abundance: .; v_gene: TRBV19; len: 15; d_gene: .; CDR3nt: TGTGCCACAGAACGAGGGGGACAAGACGATGAAAAACTGTTTTTT; CDR3aa: CATERGGQDDEKLFF
j_gene: TRBJ1-2; abundance: .; v_gene: TRBV6-5; len: 14; d_gene: .; CDR3nt: TGTGCCAGCAGTTACCGGGACAAGAACTATGGCTACACCTTC; CDR3aa: CASSYRDKNYGYTF
j_gene: TRBJ1-3; abundance: .; v_gene: TRBV7-6; len: 16; d_gene: TRBD1; CDR3nt: TGTGCCAGCAGCCCCTCCGGACAGGTTGGTGGAAACACCATATATTTT; CDR3aa: CASSPSGQVGGNTIYF
j_gene: TRBJ2-5; abundance: .; v_gene: TRBV7-3; len: 16; d_gene: .; CDR3nt: TGTGCCAGCAGCTTAAATTCAGCGAGGGGGTGGGAGACCCAGTACTTC; CDR3aa: CASSLNSARGWETQYF
j_gene: TRBJ1-2; abundance: .; v_gene: TRBV27; len: 13; d_gene: TRBD1; CDR3nt: TGTGCCAGCAGCCGAGACAGGGTTGGAGGCTACACCTTC; CDR3aa: CASSRDRVGGYTF
j_gene: TRBJ2-1; abundance: .; v_gene: TRBV5-6; len: 14; d_gene: .; CDR3nt: TGTGCCAGCAGCTTATCAGGGGTATACAATGAGCAGTTCTTC; CDR3aa: CASSLSGVYNEQFF
j_gene: TRBJ1-3; abundance: .; v_gene: TRBV18; len: 13; d_gene: .; CDR3nt: TGTGCCAGCTCAGGAACAGGGGGAAACACCATATATTTT; CDR3aa: CASSGTGGNTIYF
j_gene: TRBJ2-4; abundance: once; v_gene: TRBV5-4; len: 17; d_gene: .; CDR3nt: TGTGCCAGCAGCTTGAGGGGGGGCCCCACCGACGTAAACATTCAGTACTTC; CDR3aa: CASSLRGGPTDVNIQYF
j_gene: TRBJ2-7; abundance: .; v_gene: TRBV4-2; len: 16; d_gene: .; CDR3nt: TGTGCCAGCAGCCCAGCTTTGGGGGGGCCCTCCTACGAGCAGTACTTC; CDR3aa: CASSPALGGPSYEQYF
j_gene: TRBJ2-4; abundance: .; v_gene: TRBV6-5; len: 14; d_gene: TRBD2; CDR3nt: TGTGCCAGCAGTTACTCGCGGGGGGCTGACATTCAGTACTTC; CDR3aa: CASSYSRGADIQYF
j_gene: TRBJ2-5; abundance: .; v_gene: TRBV9; len: 17; d_gene: TRBD2; CDR3nt: TGTGCCAGCAGCGTAGGGCCCAGCGGGAGGGCCGGGGAGACCCAGTACTTC; CDR3aa: CASSVGPSGRAGETQYF
j_gene: TRBJ1-2; abundance: .; v_gene: TRBV11-2; len: 11; d_gene: TRBD1; CDR3nt: TGTGCCAGCAGCTACAGGGGTGGCTACACCTTC; CDR3aa: CASSYRGGYTF
j_gene: TRBJ2-3; abundance: few; v_gene: TRBV23-1; len: 18; d_gene: TRBD2; CDR3nt: TGCGCCAGCAGTCGAACTAGCGGGAGTATGTCAAGCACAGATACGCAGTATTTT; CDR3aa: CASSRTSGSMSSTDTQYF
j_gene: TRBJ2-1; abundance: .; v_gene: TRBV24-1; len: 14; d_gene: TRBD1; CDR3nt: TGTGCCACCAGTGACCGGACAGGTCCCAATGAGCAGTTCTTC; CDR3aa: CATSDRTGPNEQFF
j_gene: TRBJ2-1; abundance: few; v_gene: TRBV4-1; len: 16; d_gene: TRBD2; CDR3nt: TGCGCCAGCAGGACTGAAGCGGGGTTCTCCTACAATGAGCAGTTCTTC; CDR3aa: CASRTEAGFSYNEQFF
j_gene: TRBJ1-4; abundance: .; v_gene: TRBV10-3; len: 15; d_gene: .; CDR3nt: TGTGCCATCAGTGAGTCGGGGGACACTTTCGCGAAGAGTTTTTTT; CDR3aa: CAISESGDTFAKSFF
j_gene: TRBJ2-1; abundance: .; v_gene: TRBV5-1; len: 12; d_gene: .; CDR3nt: TGCGCCAGCAGGTTGGGGCAGGAACCCCAGTTCTTC; CDR3aa: CASRLGQEPQFF
j_gene: TRBJ2-7; abundance: .; v_gene: TRBV4-1; len: 16; d_gene: TRBD1; CDR3nt: TGCGCCAGCAGCCAAGATCCCGGGACAGGGGGCCACGAGCAGTACTTC; CDR3aa: CASSQDPGTGGHEQYF
j_gene: TRBJ2-5; abundance: .; v_gene: TRBV7-2; len: 15; d_gene: TRBD2; CDR3nt: TGTGCCAGCAGCTATCTAGGGCGGGGGGACTCTTCCCAGTACTTC; CDR3aa: CASSYLGRGDSSQYF
j_gene: TRBJ2-1; abundance: .; v_gene: TRBV6-6; len: 14; d_gene: .; CDR3nt: TGTGCCAGTCATGAGAGGATGTCAATCAATGAGCAGTTCTTC; CDR3aa: CASHERMSINEQFF